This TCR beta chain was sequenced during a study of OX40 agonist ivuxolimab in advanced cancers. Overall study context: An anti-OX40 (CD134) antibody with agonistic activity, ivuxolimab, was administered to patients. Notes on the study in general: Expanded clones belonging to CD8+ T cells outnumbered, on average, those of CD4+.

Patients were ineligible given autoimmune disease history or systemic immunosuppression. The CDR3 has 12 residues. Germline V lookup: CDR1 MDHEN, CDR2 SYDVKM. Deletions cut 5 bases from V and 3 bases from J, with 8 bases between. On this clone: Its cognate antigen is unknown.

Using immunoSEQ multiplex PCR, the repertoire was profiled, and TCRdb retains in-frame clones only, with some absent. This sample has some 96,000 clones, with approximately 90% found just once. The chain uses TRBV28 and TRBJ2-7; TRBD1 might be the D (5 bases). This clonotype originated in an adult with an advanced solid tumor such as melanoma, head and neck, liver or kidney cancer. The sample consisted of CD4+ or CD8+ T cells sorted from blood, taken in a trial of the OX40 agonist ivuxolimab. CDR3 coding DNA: TGTGCCAGCAGTCCCCAGGGCTACGAGCAGTACTTC. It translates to CASSPQGYEQYF.